Here is one T cell receptor beta chain with its context. Germline V lookup: CDR1 MDHEN, CDR2 SYDVKM. The germline V and J ends were trimmed by 6 bases and 3 bases, with 12 bases remaining between them. CDR3 length equals 14 residues. This sample is drawn from a study of technical replicates of blood from a handful of donors. Method: immunoSEQ multiplex PCR; TCRdb's copy keeps in-frame clones and lacks some. In the table there are 65,000 to 95,000 clones, 75% to 95% of which are singletons. The clonotype originates from a human donor in good health. V and J are TRBV28 and TRBJ1-5; D gene ambiguous. The sequenced sample consisted of T cells isolated from PBMCs. The CDR3 region has the DNA TGTGCCAGCAGAGTCGGACTGATCAATCAGCCCCAGCATTTT. It specifies CASRVGLINQPQHF.